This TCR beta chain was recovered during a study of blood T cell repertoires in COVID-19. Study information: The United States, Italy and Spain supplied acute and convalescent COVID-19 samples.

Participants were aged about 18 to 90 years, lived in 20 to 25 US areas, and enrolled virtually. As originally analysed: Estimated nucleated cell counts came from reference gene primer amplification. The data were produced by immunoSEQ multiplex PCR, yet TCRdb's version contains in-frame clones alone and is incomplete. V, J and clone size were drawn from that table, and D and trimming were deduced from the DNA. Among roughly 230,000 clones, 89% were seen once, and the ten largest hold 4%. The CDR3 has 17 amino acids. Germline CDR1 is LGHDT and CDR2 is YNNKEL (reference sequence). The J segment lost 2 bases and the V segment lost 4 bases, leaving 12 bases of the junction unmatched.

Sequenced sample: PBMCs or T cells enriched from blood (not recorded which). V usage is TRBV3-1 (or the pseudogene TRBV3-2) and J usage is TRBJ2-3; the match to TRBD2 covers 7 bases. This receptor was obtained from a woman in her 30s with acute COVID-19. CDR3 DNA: TGTGCCAGCAGCCCCCCAGCGGCTAGCGGATCCACAGATACGCAGTATTTT. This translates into CASSPPAASGSTDTQYF.